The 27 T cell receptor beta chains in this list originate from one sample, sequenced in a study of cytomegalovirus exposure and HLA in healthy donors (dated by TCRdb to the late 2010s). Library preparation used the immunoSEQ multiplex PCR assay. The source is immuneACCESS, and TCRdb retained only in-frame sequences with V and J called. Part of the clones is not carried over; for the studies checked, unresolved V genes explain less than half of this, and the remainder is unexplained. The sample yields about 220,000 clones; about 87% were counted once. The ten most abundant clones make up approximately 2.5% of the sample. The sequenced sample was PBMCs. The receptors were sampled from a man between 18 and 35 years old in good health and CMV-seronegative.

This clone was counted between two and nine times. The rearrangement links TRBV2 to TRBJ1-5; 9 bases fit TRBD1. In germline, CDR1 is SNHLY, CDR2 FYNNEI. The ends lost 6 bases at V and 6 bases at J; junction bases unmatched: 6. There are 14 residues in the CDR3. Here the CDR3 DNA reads TGTGCCAGCAGGGGGACAGGGAAGGGTCAGCCCCAGCATTTT. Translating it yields CASRGTGKGQPQHF.

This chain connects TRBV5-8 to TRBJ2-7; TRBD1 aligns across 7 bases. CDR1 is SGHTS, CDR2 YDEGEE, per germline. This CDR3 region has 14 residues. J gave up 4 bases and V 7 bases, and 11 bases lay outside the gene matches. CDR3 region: CASPPPRGRYEQYF. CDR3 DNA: TGTGCCAGCCCCCCGCCTAGGGGGCGATACGAGCAGTACTTC.

CDR3: CASSLQGSYEQYF. The CDR3 DNA sequence: TGTGCCAGCAGCTTACAGGGAAGCTACGAGCAGTACTTC. The rearrangement uses TRBV5-4 and TRBJ2-7, with a possible D match to TRBD1 (6 bases). The germline V gene has CDR1 SGHNT and CDR2 YYREEE (reference sequence). The CDR3 extends over 13 amino acids. Trimming removed 2 bases at V and 3 bases at J, with 9 bases between.

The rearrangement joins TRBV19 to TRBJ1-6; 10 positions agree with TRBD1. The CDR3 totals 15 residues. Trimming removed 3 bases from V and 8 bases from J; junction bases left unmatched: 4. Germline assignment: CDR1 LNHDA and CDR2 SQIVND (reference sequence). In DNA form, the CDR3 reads TGTGCCAGTAGTATTAGCGGGACAGGGGATTCACCCCTCCACTTT. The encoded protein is CASSISGTGDSPLHF. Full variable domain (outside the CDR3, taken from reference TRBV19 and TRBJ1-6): DGGITQSPKYLFRKEGQNVTLSCEQNLNHDAMYWYRQDPGQGLRLIYYSQIVNDFQKGDIAEGYSVSREKKESFPLTVTSAQKNPTAFYLCASSISGTGDSPLHFGNGTRLTVT.

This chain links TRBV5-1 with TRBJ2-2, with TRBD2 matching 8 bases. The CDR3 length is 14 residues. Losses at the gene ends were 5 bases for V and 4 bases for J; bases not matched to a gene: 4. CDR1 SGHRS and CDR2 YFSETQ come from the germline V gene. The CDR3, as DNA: TGCGCCAGCAGAGGACTAGCCATCACCGGGGAGCTGTTTTTT. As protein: CASRGLAITGELFF.

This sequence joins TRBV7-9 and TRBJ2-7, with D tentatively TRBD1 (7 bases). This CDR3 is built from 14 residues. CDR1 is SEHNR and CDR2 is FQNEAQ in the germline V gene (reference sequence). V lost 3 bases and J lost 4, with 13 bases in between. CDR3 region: CASSFGGGFYEQYF. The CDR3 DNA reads TGTGCCAGCAGCTTCGGAGGGGGCTTTTACGAGCAGTACTTC.

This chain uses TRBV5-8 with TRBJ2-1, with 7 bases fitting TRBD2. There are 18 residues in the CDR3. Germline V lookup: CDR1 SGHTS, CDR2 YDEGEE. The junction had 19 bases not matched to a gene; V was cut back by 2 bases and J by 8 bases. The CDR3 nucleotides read TGTGCCAGCAGCTTAGGATCTTGGTCCCGCGGGGGAGGTGATGAGCAGTTCTTC. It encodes CASSLGSWSRGGGDEQFF.

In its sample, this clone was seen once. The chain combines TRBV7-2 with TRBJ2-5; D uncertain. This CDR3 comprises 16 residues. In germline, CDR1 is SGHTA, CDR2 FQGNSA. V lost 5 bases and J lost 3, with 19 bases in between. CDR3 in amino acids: CASSPLNQVLKETQYF. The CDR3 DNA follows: TGTGCCAGCAGCCCCCTTAACCAGGTCCTCAAAGAGACCCAGTACTTC.

In DNA, the CDR3 is TGTGCCAGCAGCTTACTACCGGGACTAGCGGGACCCGGGGAGCTGTTTTTT. Residues: CASSLLPGLAGPGELFF. The V and J genes are TRBV7-3 and TRBJ2-2, with 13 bases fitting TRBD2. Germline CDR1 SGHTA, CDR2 FQGTGA. The CDR3 sequence is 17 residues long. The junction had 6 bases not matched to a gene; V was cut back by 2 bases and J by 6 bases.

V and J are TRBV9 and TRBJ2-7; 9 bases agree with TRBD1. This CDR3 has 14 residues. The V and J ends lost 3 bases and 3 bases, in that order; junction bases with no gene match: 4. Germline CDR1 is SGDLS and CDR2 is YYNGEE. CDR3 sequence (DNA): TGTGCCAGCAGCGGGGGGGACAGGGACTACGAGCAGTACTTC. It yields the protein CASSGGDRDYEQYF.

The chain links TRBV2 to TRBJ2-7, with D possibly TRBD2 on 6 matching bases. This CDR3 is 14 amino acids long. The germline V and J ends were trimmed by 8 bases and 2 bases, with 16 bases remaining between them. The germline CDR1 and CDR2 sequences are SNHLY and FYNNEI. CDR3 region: CASQFLANPYEQYF. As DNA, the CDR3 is TGTGCCAGCCAATTCCTAGCGAACCCCTACGAGCAGTACTTC.

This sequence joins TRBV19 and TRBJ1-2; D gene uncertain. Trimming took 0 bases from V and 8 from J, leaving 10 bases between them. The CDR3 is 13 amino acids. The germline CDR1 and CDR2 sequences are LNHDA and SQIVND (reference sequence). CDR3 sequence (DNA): TGTGCCAGTAGTATAGAAAGGCAGGCCGGCTACACCTTC. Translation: CASSIERQAGYTF.

In DNA form, the CDR3 reads TGTGCCAGCAGTTTAGCCGCCGGGACAGGGTATGGCTACACCTTC. It translates to CASSLAAGTGYGYTF. V and J are TRBV28 and TRBJ1-2, with TRBD1 matching over 9 bases. Germline trimming cut 2 bases from V and 5 bases from J; bases unmatched to any gene: 6. CDR3 length equals 15 residues. CDR1 and CDR2 (germline): MDHEN, SYDVKM.

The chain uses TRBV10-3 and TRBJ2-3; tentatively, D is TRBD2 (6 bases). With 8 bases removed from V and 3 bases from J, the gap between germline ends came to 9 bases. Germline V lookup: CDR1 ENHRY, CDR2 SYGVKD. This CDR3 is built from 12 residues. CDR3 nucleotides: TGTGCCATCGCCGGACTAACAGATACGCAGTATTTT. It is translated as CAIAGLTDTQYF.

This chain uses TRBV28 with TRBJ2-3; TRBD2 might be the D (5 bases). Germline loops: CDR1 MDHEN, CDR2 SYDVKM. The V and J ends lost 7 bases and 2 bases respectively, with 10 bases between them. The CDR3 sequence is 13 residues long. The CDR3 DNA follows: TGTGCCAGCAAAGAGCGGACCACAGATACGCAGTATTTT. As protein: CASKERTTDTQYF.

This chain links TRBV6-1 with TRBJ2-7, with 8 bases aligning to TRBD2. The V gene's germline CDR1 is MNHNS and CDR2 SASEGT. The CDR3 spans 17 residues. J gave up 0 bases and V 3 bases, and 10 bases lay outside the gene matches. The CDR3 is CASSDPTTSGLSYEQYF. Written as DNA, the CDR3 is TGTGCCAGCAGTGACCCTACTACTAGCGGCCTCTCCTACGAGCAGTACTTC.

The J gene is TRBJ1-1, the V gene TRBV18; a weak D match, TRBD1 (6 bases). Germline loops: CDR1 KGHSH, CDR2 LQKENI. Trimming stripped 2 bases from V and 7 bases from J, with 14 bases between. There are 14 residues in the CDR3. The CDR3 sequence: CASSPGLPGHEAFF. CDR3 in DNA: TGTGCCAGCTCACCAGGGCTTCCGGGACATGAAGCTTTCTTT.

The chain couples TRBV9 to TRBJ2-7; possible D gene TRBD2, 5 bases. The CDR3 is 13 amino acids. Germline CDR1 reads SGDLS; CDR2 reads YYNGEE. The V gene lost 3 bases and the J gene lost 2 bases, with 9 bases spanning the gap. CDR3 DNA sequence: TGTGCCAGCAGCGGGCCGGAGGCCTACGAGCAGTACTTC. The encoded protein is CASSGPEAYEQYF.

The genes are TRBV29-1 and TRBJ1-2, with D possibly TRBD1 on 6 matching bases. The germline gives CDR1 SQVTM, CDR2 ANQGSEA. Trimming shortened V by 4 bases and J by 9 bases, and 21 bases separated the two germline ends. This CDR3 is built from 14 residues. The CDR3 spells CSVGSQGSLSSYTF. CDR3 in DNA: TGCAGCGTTGGATCCCAGGGGTCCCTCTCGAGCTACACCTTC. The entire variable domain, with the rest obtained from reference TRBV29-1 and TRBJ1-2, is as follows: SAVISQKPSRDICQRGTSLTIQCQVDSQVTMMFWYRQQPGQSLTLIATANQGSEATYESGFVIDKFPISRPNLTFSTLTVSNMSPEDSSIYLCSVGSQGSLSSYTFGSGTRLTVV.

The CDR3 is CAISASGASYEQYF. DNA for the CDR3: TGTGCCATCAGTGCCTCAGGGGCCTCCTACGAGCAGTACTTC. The chain couples TRBV10-3 to TRBJ2-7; perhaps TRBD1 as D (6 bases). Trimming left V 4 bases short and J 0 bases short, with 10 bases between. CDR3 length: 14 residues. Germline CDR1 ENHRY, CDR2 SYGVKD.

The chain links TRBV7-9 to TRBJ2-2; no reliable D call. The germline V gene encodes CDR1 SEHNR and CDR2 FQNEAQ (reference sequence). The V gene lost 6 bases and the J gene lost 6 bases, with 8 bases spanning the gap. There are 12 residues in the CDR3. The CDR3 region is CASRSLSGELFF. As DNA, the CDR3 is TGTGCCAGCAGAAGCCTTTCCGGGGAGCTGTTTTTT.

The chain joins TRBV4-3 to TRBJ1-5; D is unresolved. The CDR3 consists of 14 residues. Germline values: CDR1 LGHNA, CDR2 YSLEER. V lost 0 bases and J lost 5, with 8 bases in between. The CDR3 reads CASSQDSSDQPQHF. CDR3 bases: TGCGCCAGCAGCCAAGATTCCAGTGATCAGCCCCAGCATTTT.

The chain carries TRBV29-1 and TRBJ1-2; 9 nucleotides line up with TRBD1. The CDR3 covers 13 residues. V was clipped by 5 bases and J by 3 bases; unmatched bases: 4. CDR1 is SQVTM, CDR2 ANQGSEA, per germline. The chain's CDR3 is CSVLTGGDYGYTF. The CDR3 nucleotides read TGCAGCGTTCTAACAGGGGGCGACTATGGCTACACCTTC.

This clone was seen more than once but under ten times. The CDR3 nucleotides are TGTGCCAGCAGCTCTTGGGCCGGACAGGGTAGGGAAGCTTTCTTT. Protein: CASSSWAGQGREAFF. The chain recombines TRBV12-1 with TRBJ1-1; TRBD1, the D gene given by the table, was not confirmed from the DNA. TRBV12-1 is designated a pseudogene. The CDR3 runs 15 residues.

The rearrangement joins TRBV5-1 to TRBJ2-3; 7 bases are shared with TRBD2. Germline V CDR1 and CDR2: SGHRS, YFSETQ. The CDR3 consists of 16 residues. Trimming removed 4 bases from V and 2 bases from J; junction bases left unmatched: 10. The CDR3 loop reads CASSRGLGSHTDTQYF. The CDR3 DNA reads TGCGCCAGCAGCCGCGGACTAGGCAGTCACACAGATACGCAGTATTTT. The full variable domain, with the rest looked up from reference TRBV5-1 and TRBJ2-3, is KAGVTQTPRYLIKTRGQQVTLSCSPISGHRSVSWYQQTPGQGLQFLFEYFSETQRNKGNFPGRFSGRQFSNSRSEMNVSTLELGDSALYLCASSRGLGSHTDTQYFGPGTRLTVL.

The CDR3 sequence is CASRETGGREQFF. The CDR3 nucleotides read TGTGCCAGCAGGGAAACAGGGGGCCGGGAGCAGTTCTTC. The chain carries TRBV6-1 and TRBJ2-1; 9 bases agree with TRBD1. The CDR3 is 13 residues long. The V gene's germline CDR1 is MNHNS and CDR2 SASEGT. Trimming cost V 6 bases and J 10 bases; bases outside gene matches: 7.

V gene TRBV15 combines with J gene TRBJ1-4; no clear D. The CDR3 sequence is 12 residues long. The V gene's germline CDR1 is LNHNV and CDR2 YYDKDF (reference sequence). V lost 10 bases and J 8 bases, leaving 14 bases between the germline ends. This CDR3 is CAIGQYREKLFF. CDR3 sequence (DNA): TGTGCCATCGGTCAATATCGGGAAAAACTGTTTTTT. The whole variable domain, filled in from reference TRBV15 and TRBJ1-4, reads DAMVIQNPRYQVTQFGKPVTLSCSQTLNHNVMYWYQQKSSQAPKLLFHYYDKDFNNEADTPDNFQSRRPNTSFCFLDIRSPGLGDTAMYLCAIGQYREKLFFGSGTQLSVL.